This TCR beta chain was documented in a study of lymphopenia after photon versus proton radiotherapy. Study-level findings and limits: Post-nadir diversity loss with photons came from oligoclonal expansion, particularly CD8+ Temra cells. Better survival with proton therapy was suggested as possible, not demonstrated. A bigger post-nadir fall in TCR diversity correlated inversely with survival time in deceased patients. Proton therapy kept repertoires fairly stable, unlike photons, which gained effector/memory cells.

Clones were read by immunoSEQ multiplex PCR, and TCRdb kept only the in-frame ones, dropping some. The sample has more than 20,000 clones; around 83% are singletons. Trimming cost V 4 bases and J 0 bases; bases outside gene matches: 9. The CDR3 contains 19 residues. Germline V gives CDR1 PRHDT, CDR2 FYEKMQ (reference sequence). Comments on this clone: The antigen is undetermined.

The rearrangement links TRBV13 to TRBJ2-3; 14 bases line up with TRBD2. The clonotype originates from a woman aged 50 to 60 with pancreatic cancer. This sample comprised peripheral blood, obtained from a patient treated with photon-based radiotherapy. The CDR3 coding sequence is TGTGCCAGCAGCTCGAGGACTAGCGGGAGGCATGCTAGCACAGATACGCAGTATTTT. Protein sequence: CASSSRTSGRHASTDTQYF.